This is a list of T cell receptor beta chains from one sample in a study of T cell responses to AZD1222 COVID-19 vaccine. Generated by immunoSEQ multiplex PCR, the TCRdb table keeps only in-frame clones and is missing some. The sample shows about 66,000 clones, more than 75% of them seen only once. This specimen consisted of peripheral blood, obtained on day 0 of AZD1222 vaccination. The origin of the receptors is an adult in good health. The CDR3 runs from the conserved cysteine through the conserved F or W. Fields, in order: J gene, V gene, D gene, clone size, CDR3 protein, CDR3 DNA. The D gene is left open where the match is weak. Size tells how often a clone was seen (once, few, many) or the class of an expanded clone, and some rows leave it out.

>TRBJ2-6|TRBV6-6|-|-
CASSPRRPGEGANVLTF
TGTGCCAGCAGTCCCCGCCGACCGGGTGAGGGGGCCAACGTCCTGACTTTC
>TRBJ1-5|TRBV28|-|-
CASRYLGNQPQHF
TGTGCCAGCAGGTATCTTGGCAATCAGCCCCAGCATTTT
>TRBJ2-5|TRBV25-1|-|-
CASRDRKGETQYF
TGTGCCAGCAGGGACAGAAAAGGGGAGACCCAGTACTTC
>TRBJ1-1|TRBV27|-|-
CASSWPSPIF
TGTGCCAGCAGTTGGCCCAGCCCTATCTTT
>TRBJ2-5|TRBV6-1|-|-
CASSETVQETQYF
TGTGCCAGCAGTGAGACAGTCCAAGAGACCCAGTACTTC
>TRBJ1-5|TRBV12-5|-|-
CASGLGQGYSNQPQHF
TGTGCTAGTGGTTTGGGGCAGGGTTATAGCAATCAGCCCCAGCATTTT
>TRBJ2-1|TRBV2|-|-
CASKVGTHNEQFF
TGTGCCAGCAAGGTCGGGACCCACAATGAGCAGTTCTTC
>TRBJ2-7|TRBV4-1|-|-
CASSQDGGRPDEQYF
TGCGCCAGCAGCCAAGATGGAGGACGACCCGACGAGCAGTACTTC
>TRBJ1-3|TRBV10-3|-|-
CAISDGTSGNTIYF
TGTGCCATCAGTGATGGCACCTCTGGAAACACCATATATTTT
>TRBJ1-5|TRBV2|-|-
CASSDEGRRPQHF
TGTGCCAGCAGTGATGAAGGGAGGCGGCCCCAGCATTTT
>TRBJ2-2|TRBV9|TRBD2|once
CASSVAPGAGGPNTGELFF
TGTGCCAGCAGCGTAGCTCCAGGAGCGGGGGGCCCGAACACCGGGGAGCTGTTTTTT
>TRBJ2-7|TRBV7-3|-|-
CASSPGWNYEQYF
TGTGCCAGCAGCCCCGGGTGGAACTACGAGCAGTACTTC
>TRBJ2-7|TRBV2|-|-
CASNLDLGGPYEQYF
TGTGCCAGCAACTTGGACTTAGGGGGTCCCTACGAGCAGTACTTC
>TRBJ1-1|TRBV28|-|-
CASSRPRDGKTEAFF
TGTGCCAGCAGTCGGCCCCGGGACGGAAAAACTGAAGCTTTCTTT
>TRBJ1-2|TRBV5-1|-|-
CASSVGITANYGYTF
TGCGCCAGCAGCGTAGGAATAACCGCTAACTATGGCTACACCTTC